These T cell receptor beta chains were read from a single sample in a study of blood T cell repertoires in COVID-19. Data came from immunoSEQ multiplex PCR; TCRdb stores just in-frame clones and leaves some out. The sample consists of about 220,000 clones, roughly 80% of them appearing once. Specimen: peripheral blood. These TCRs come from an older woman who had recovered from COVID-19. Each CDR3 is given with its conserved first and last residue.

j_gene: TRBJ2-5; v_gene: TRBV6-5; CDR3aa: CASSYDMESQETQYF
j_gene: TRBJ1-5; v_gene: TRBV7-2; CDR3aa: CASSWDREEPQHF
j_gene: TRBJ2-6; v_gene: TRBV15; CDR3aa: CATSRGFSSGANVLTF
j_gene: TRBJ2-5; v_gene: TRBV4-1; CDR3aa: CASSQGGSKETQYF
j_gene: TRBJ2-1; v_gene: TRBV6-1; CDR3aa: CASSERGGSYNEQFF
j_gene: TRBJ2-5; v_gene: TRBV7-6; CDR3aa: CASSFSGPNSGATKETQYF
j_gene: TRBJ1-4; v_gene: TRBV5-1; CDR3aa: CASSQGQLNEKLFF
j_gene: TRBJ1-1; v_gene: TRBV2; CDR3aa: CATTEEVNTEAFF
j_gene: TRBJ1-3; v_gene: TRBV3-1/TRBV3-2; CDR3aa: CASSQYPRDTIYF
j_gene: TRBJ1-2; v_gene: TRBV4-3; CDR3aa: CASSQADSYGYTF
j_gene: TRBJ2-7; v_gene: TRBV12-3/TRBV12-4; CDR3aa: CASSKDRDEQYF
j_gene: TRBJ2-1; v_gene: TRBV19; CDR3aa: CASERGGGTYNEQFF
j_gene: TRBJ2-3; v_gene: TRBV6-1; CDR3aa: CASSERLAGYTDTQYF
j_gene: TRBJ2-3; v_gene: TRBV12-3/TRBV12-4; CDR3aa: CASSPLDTQYF
j_gene: TRBJ2-1; v_gene: TRBV19; CDR3aa: CASSRPGLYNEQFF
j_gene: TRBJ2-7; v_gene: TRBV7-8; CDR3aa: CASSLTRQGAFVKYF
j_gene: TRBJ1-1; v_gene: TRBV18; CDR3aa: CASSPGTLATEAFF
j_gene: TRBJ2-5; v_gene: TRBV5-1; CDR3aa: CASTIEAGLETQYF
j_gene: TRBJ1-1; v_gene: TRBV5-4; CDR3aa: CASSLSLPGDTEAFF
j_gene: TRBJ1-1; v_gene: TRBV12-5; CDR3aa: CASVGPGQEAFF
j_gene: TRBJ1-1; v_gene: TRBV4-1; CDR3aa: CASRKQGDTEAFF
j_gene: TRBJ2-2; v_gene: TRBV7-2; CDR3aa: CASSLMRGTGELFF
j_gene: TRBJ2-1; v_gene: TRBV9; CDR3aa: CASSVDSGRNEQFF
j_gene: TRBJ2-3; v_gene: TRBV5-4; CDR3aa: CASSLRSSTTDTQYF
j_gene: TRBJ2-7; v_gene: TRBV6-5; CDR3aa: CASRSSGFAEQYF
j_gene: TRBJ1-5; v_gene: TRBV7-9; CDR3aa: CASSPSGGLSNQPQHF
j_gene: TRBJ2-5; v_gene: TRBV4-1; CDR3aa: CASSQEFRGMGARRRQETQYF
j_gene: TRBJ2-3; v_gene: TRBV7-9; CDR3aa: CASSLRLAGDTDTQYF
j_gene: TRBJ2-3; v_gene: TRBV5-1; CDR3aa: CASSFRQGTDTQYF
j_gene: TRBJ1-4; v_gene: TRBV9; CDR3aa: CASSVGYRGTGSATEKLFF
j_gene: TRBJ1-1; v_gene: TRBV6-6; CDR3aa: CASSWGQVNTEAFF
j_gene: TRBJ1-2; v_gene: TRBV19; CDR3aa: CASSMGQSNYGYTF
j_gene: TRBJ1-2; v_gene: TRBV7-9; CDR3aa: CASSLRDGLYGSYGYTF
j_gene: TRBJ1-2; v_gene: TRBV4-1; CDR3aa: CASSQDRDRIPTGYTF
j_gene: TRBJ2-4; v_gene: TRBV10-3; CDR3aa: CAISPGTLPSSLAKNIQYF
j_gene: TRBJ1-1; v_gene: TRBV3-1/TRBV3-2; CDR3aa: CASSLGQGTTEAFF
j_gene: TRBJ2-4; v_gene: TRBV5-8; CDR3aa: CASSPGTVLAKNIQYF
j_gene: TRBJ1-3; v_gene: TRBV4-1; CDR3aa: CASSQDVGPGNTIYF
j_gene: TRBJ2-1; v_gene: TRBV6-2/TRBV6-3; CDR3aa: CASSRRPAGVRNEQFF
j_gene: TRBJ2-3; v_gene: TRBV3-1/TRBV3-2; CDR3aa: CASSPRDSSDTQYF
j_gene: TRBJ1-2; v_gene: TRBV3-1/TRBV3-2; CDR3aa: CASSQDQVSGGYTF
j_gene: TRBJ2-7; v_gene: TRBV2; CDR3aa: CASSPDFYEQYF